The rows below give T cell receptor beta chains drawn from one sample of a study of T cells in Graves' hyperthyroidism and ophthalmopathy. Each CDR3 protein gets one entry after TCRdb re-called the multiplex PCR reads with MiXCR. The sample includes about 570,000 distinct CDR3 sequences, 12% to 15% of them seen just once. Material: blood. These receptors were taken from a woman in her thirties or forties with Graves' hyperthyroidism. CDR3s include the opening cysteine and the closing phenylalanine or tryptophan. Fields, in order: J gene, clone size, V gene, D gene, CDR3 protein, CDR3 DNA. A D gene is named only where the DNA matches it firmly. The size of a clone is reported for some rows only, either as once, few or many, or as a class for expanded clones.

>TRBJ2-7|many|TRBV20-1|TRBD2
CSGERSDGLAGWSYEQYF
TGCAGTGGTGAACGTTCTGACGGGCTAGCGGGATGGTCCTACGAGCAGTACTTC
>TRBJ1-4|.|TRBV12-3/TRBV12-4|TRBD1
CASSRTGGTNEKLFF
TGTGCCAGCAGTAGGACAGGGGGCACTAATGAAAAACTGTTTTTT
>TRBJ2-7|.|TRBV5-6|.
CASSLPADYEQYF
TGTGCCAGCAGCTTGCCGGCCGACTACGAGCAGTACTTC
>TRBJ2-7|many|TRBV20-1|TRBD2
CSARGVLSGSREQYF
TGCAGTGCTAGAGGTGTACTTAGCGGGAGTAGAGAGCAGTACTTC
>TRBJ2-1|many|TRBV5-1|.
CASSLLESNEQFF
TGCGCCAGCAGCTTGCTAGAGAGCAATGAGCAGTTCTTC
>TRBJ2-7|many|TRBV12-3/TRBV12-4|.
CASSLAMESYEQYF
TGTGCCAGCAGTTTAGCCATGGAGTCCTACGAGCAGTACTTC
>TRBJ2-1|.|TRBV10-3|.
CAIRSTVASYNEQFF
TGTGCCATCAGATCAACAGTCGCATCCTACAATGAGCAGTTCTTC
>TRBJ2-5|many|TRBV2|.
CASSANSPQETQYF
TGTGCCAGCAGTGCGAACAGCCCACAAGAGACCCAGTACTTC
>TRBJ2-4|.|TRBV25-1|.
CASSEYKGEAKNIQYF
TGTGCCAGCAGTGAATATAAGGGTGAGGCCAAAAACATTCAGTACTTC
>TRBJ1-5|.|TRBV5-6|.
CASSLGQDSNQPQHF
TGTGCCAGCAGCTTGGGACAGGATAGCAATCAGCCCCAGCATTTT
>TRBJ1-3|many|TRBV12-3/TRBV12-4|.
CASTSGGTRIGNTIYF
TGTGCCAGCACCTCGGGTGGGACTCGGATCGGAAACACCATATATTTT
>TRBJ2-1|.|TRBV24-1|TRBD2
CATSDANPGLENEQFF
TGTGCCACCAGTGATGCGAACCCGGGACTAGAAAATGAGCAGTTCTTC
>TRBJ1-5|many|TRBV28|.
CASSLGAVDQPQHF
TGTGCCAGCAGTTTAGGTGCCGTTGATCAGCCCCAGCATTTT
>TRBJ2-1|.|TRBV5-1|.
CASSLAVGGSSYNEQFF
TGCGCCAGCAGCTTGGCCGTGGGGGGAAGTTCCTACAATGAGCAGTTCTTC
>TRBJ1-5|.|TRBV6-1|.
CASSGGGEGNQPQHF
TGTGCCAGCAGTGGGGGGGGGGAAGGCAATCAGCCCCAGCATTTT
>TRBJ1-6|few|TRBV20-1|.
CSATGDKGKSPLHF
TGCAGTGCTACCGGGGATAAGGGGAAATCACCCCTCCACTTT
>TRBJ2-7|.|TRBV11-2|.
CASSLVGTGISYEQYF
TGTGCCAGCAGCTTAGTCGGGACCGGGATCTCCTACGAGCAGTACTTC
>TRBJ2-7|many|TRBV28|TRBD1
CASSGGTGPYEQYF
TGTGCCAGCAGTGGAGGGACAGGGCCCTACGAGCAGTACTTC
>TRBJ2-3|many|TRBV28|.
CASSKRGVGTDTQYF
TGTGCCAGCAGCAAAAGGGGGGTTGGCACAGATACGCAGTATTTT
>TRBJ1-5|.|TRBV4-1|.
CASSQGHSQPQHF
TGCGCCAGCAGCCAGGGACATTCACAGCCCCAGCATTTT
>TRBJ1-6|.|TRBV20-1|TRBD1
CSAIPGTDNSPLHF
TGCAGTGCTATCCCCGGGACAGATAATTCACCCCTCCACTTT
>TRBJ1-4|few|TRBV18|.
CASSSSQGPSNEKLFF
TGTGCCAGCTCATCTTCCCAGGGGCCGTCTAATGAAAAACTGTTTTTT
>TRBJ2-7|many|TRBV7-2|.
CASSSQQGLSSYEQYF
TGTGCCAGCAGCTCCCAACAGGGCCTTTCCTCCTACGAGCAGTACTTC
>TRBJ2-2|.|TRBV20-1|TRBD2
CSARGLAGGYANTGELFF
TGCAGTGCTAGGGGACTAGCGGGAGGGTACGCCAACACCGGGGAGCTGTTTTTT
>TRBJ1-6|.|TRBV7-2|.
CASSLEMASSYNSPLHF
TGTGCCAGCAGCTTAGAAATGGCTAGCTCCTATAATTCACCCCTCCACTTT
>TRBJ2-1|many|TRBV20-1|.
CSARSSGSYNEQFF
TGCAGTGCTAGGAGTAGCGGCTCCTACAATGAGCAGTTCTTC
>TRBJ2-7|many|TRBV14|.
CASSQDFGVRQYF
TGTGCCAGCAGCCAAGATTTTGGGGTCCGGCAGTACTTC
>TRBJ1-5|many|TRBV7-2|.
CASSSQGAGDQPQHF
TGTGCCAGCAGCTCGCAGGGAGCAGGTGATCAGCCCCAGCATTTT
>TRBJ2-7|many|TRBV6-1|.
CATSQTRGAGEQYF
TGTGCCACATCGCAGACAAGGGGGGCTGGGGAGCAGTACTTC